The subject of this entry is one T cell receptor beta chain. The data derive from a study of T cells in Graves' hyperthyroidism and ophthalmopathy. Amplification of TCR beta CDR3 regions was performed using RNA transcripts as template. The HTBI primer set drove a first-round RT-PCR of the TCR CDR3. TCRdb itself ran the multiplex PCR reads through MiXCR, one entry per CDR3 protein. Of some 340,000 distinct CDR3 sequences in the sample, around 13% are singletons; the top ten hold approximately 35%. Ophthalmopathy patients had moderate-to-severe active disease, CAS ≥3, NOSPECS ≥4, and disease duration under 3 months. Diagnoses were made from clinical symptoms, serum measures (thyroxine and TRAb), thyroid ultrasound and orbital computed tomography. The source is a woman aged 35 to 49 with Graves' ophthalmopathy. Sequencing used blood.

The CDR3: CASSLSQGTPSLHEQYF. In nucleotides, the CDR3 is TGTGCCAGCAGCCTAAGCCAGGGGACCCCTTCTCTCCACGAGCAGTACTTC. The chain links TRBV3-1 to TRBJ2-7; D might be TRBD1 (6 bases). The V end lost 4 bases, the J end lost 5 bases, and 24 bases lay between the germline ends. CDR3 length: 17 amino acids. The V gene's germline CDR1 is LGHDT and CDR2 YNNKEL (reference sequence).